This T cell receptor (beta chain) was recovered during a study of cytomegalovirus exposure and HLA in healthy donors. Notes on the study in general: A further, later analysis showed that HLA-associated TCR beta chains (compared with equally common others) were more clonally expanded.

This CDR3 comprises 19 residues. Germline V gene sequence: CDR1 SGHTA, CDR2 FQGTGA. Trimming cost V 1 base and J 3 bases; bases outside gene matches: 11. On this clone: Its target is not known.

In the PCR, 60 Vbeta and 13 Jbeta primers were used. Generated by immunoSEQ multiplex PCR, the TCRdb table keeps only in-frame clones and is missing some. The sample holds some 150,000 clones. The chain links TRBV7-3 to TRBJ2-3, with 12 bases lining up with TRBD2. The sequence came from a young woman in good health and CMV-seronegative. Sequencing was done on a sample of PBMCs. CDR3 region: CASSLKLAGGPFTTDTQYF. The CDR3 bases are TGTGCCAGCAGCTTAAAGCTAGCGGGAGGGCCGTTTACAACAGATACGCAGTATTTT.